This passage covers 14 T cell receptor beta chains from one sample sequenced in a study of cytomegalovirus exposure and HLA in healthy donors. Primers: 60 Vbeta forward and 13 Jbeta reverse. Clones were sequenced by immunoSEQ multiplex PCR, and TCRdb holds only the in-frame ones, with some missing. Among roughly 89,000 clones listed, 65% to 85% were seen once. The sequencing sample was made of PBMCs. These receptors were collected from a man between 18 and 35 years old in good health and CMV-seronegative.

In nucleotides, the CDR3 is TGTGCCAGTGCCCGGCTAGCGCCAGATACGCAGTATTTT. Protein sequence: CASARLAPDTQYF. The chain links TRBV19 to TRBJ2-3, with a possible D match to TRBD2 (6 bases). The CDR3 contains 13 residues. Germline CDR1 and CDR2: LNHDA and SQIVND (reference sequence). V gave up 8 bases and J gave up 4 bases, with 13 bases separating them. Supplemented by reference TRBV19 and TRBJ2-3, the full variable domain reads DGGITQSPKYLFRKEGQNVTLSCEQNLNHDAMYWYRQDPGQGLRLIYYSQIVNDFQKGDIAEGYSVSREKKESFPLTVTSAQKNPTAFYLCASARLAPDTQYFGPGTRLTVL.

V usage is TRBV9 and J usage is TRBJ2-3; 7 bases are a match to TRBD1. Losses at the gene ends were 7 bases for V and 6 bases for J; bases not matched to a gene: 11. The CDR3 is made up of 14 amino acids. Germline V lookup: CDR1 SGDLS, CDR2 YYNGEE. The CDR3 region is CASARGGTRDTQYF. In DNA form, the CDR3 reads TGTGCCAGCGCCCGAGGGGGCACCAGGGATACGCAGTATTTT.

This clone showed up just once. The chain recombines TRBV7-9 with TRBJ2-3, with 8 positions matching TRBD2. After removal of 4 bases from V and 0 bases from J, the junction contained 3 bases not matched to a gene. Per germline, CDR1 SEHNR and CDR2 FQNEAQ (reference sequence). CDR3 length: 15 amino acids. CDR3 DNA: TGTGCCAGCAGCTCGCGGGGGGCAAGCACAGATACGCAGTATTTT. Protein: CASSSRGASTDTQYF.

The chain links TRBV30 to TRBJ1-3; D possibly corresponds to TRBD1 (5 bases). Germline CDR1 GTSNPN, CDR2 SVGIG (reference sequence). The CDR3 loop spans 17 amino acids. V was clipped by 2 bases and J by 4 bases, with 21 bases between them. CDR3 bases: TGTGCCTGGAGTTCCGGTCGGGAGGGGAGAAGAGGAAACACCATATATTTT. Its translation: CAWSSGREGRRGNTIYF.

V and J are TRBV5-1 and TRBJ1-6; 7 bases match TRBD1. CDR1 and CDR2 from the germline V gene are SGHRS and YFSETQ. The CDR3 runs 17 residues. V shed 0 bases and J 3 bases; nucleotides not matched to a gene: 6. CDR3 DNA sequence: TGCGCCAGCAGCTTGGGTACCGGGACAGACTATAATTCACCCCTCCACTTT. Its translation is CASSLGTGTDYNSPLHF.

This clone was detected only a few times. The chain is built from TRBV2 and TRBJ1-1; no definite D call. The CDR3 totals 11 residues. The V end lost 6 bases, the J end lost 8 bases, and 10 bases lay between the germline ends. Germline CDR1 is SNHLY and CDR2 is FYNNEI. CDR3 nucleotides: TGTGCCAGCAGGGCCGAATCCGAAGCTTTCTTT. Translating gives CASRAESEAFF.

V is TRBV5-1 and J is TRBJ2-2; 7 bases are a match to TRBD1. CDR1 is SGHRS and CDR2 is YFSETQ in the germline V gene. With V trimmed by 2 bases and J by 4 bases, 11 bases remained unmatched. The CDR3 is 17 amino acids. CDR3 DNA sequence: TGCGCCAGCAGCTTTGGCCCCACAGGGGCTGGCACCGGGGAGCTGTTTTTT. Its protein is CASSFGPTGAGTGELFF.

The DNA of the CDR3 is TGTGCCAGCCGAAACCCGGGGGGGGTGGCCAATGAGCAGTTCTTC. Protein: CASRNPGGVANEQFF. This chain links TRBV2 with TRBJ2-1, with TRBD2 identical over 8 bases. V lost 8 bases and J lost 6; bases outside the gene matches: 12. Germline CDR1 is SNHLY and CDR2 is FYNNEI. The CDR3 extends over 15 amino acids.

This rearrangement joins TRBV18 to TRBJ1-1; the D gene is possibly TRBD1 (5 bases). Germline-derived CDR1 and CDR2 are KGHSH and LQKENI. V dropped 5 bases and J dropped 4 bases, with 14 bases sitting between them. The CDR3 loop spans 14 amino acids. CDR3 in DNA: TGTGCCAGCTCAATTAGGGGCACGGCCACTGAAGCTTTCTTT. This gives the protein CASSIRGTATEAFF. The full variable domain, completed using reference TRBV18 and TRBJ1-1, is NAGVMQNPRHLVRRRGQEARLRCSPMKGHSHVYWYRQLPEEGLKFMVYLQKENIIDESGMPKERFSAEFPKEGPSILRIQQVVRGDSAAYFCASSIRGTATEAFFGQGTRLTVV.

The chain is built from TRBV27 and TRBJ1-1, with TRBD1 as a possible D gene (6 bases). This CDR3 has 14 amino acids. Trimming stripped 0 bases from V and 8 bases from J, with 13 bases between. CDR1 MNHEY and CDR2 SMNVEV come from the germline V gene (reference sequence). The CDR3 sequence: CASSLSGAPVEAFF. In nucleotides, the CDR3 is TGTGCCAGCAGTTTATCGGGGGCCCCGGTGGAAGCTTTCTTT.

The chain joins TRBV19 to TRBJ1-4, with TRBD1 as a possible D gene (5 bases). CDR3 length equals 15 residues. V was shortened by 4 bases and J by 5 bases, with 14 bases between the two germline ends. Germline values: CDR1 LNHDA, CDR2 SQIVND (reference sequence). CDR3 loop: CASSTFRVGNEKLFF. CDR3 bases: TGTGCCAGTAGTACGTTCAGGGTGGGAAATGAAAAACTGTTTTTT.

This chain uses TRBV16 with TRBJ1-2; perhaps TRBD1 as D (6 bases). The germline gives CDR1 KGHSY, CDR2 FQNENV. The CDR3 has 15 amino acids. V shed 1 base and J shed 4 bases, with 13 bases lying between them. The CDR3 spells CASSQYKAGAYGYTF. The CDR3, as DNA: TGTGCCAGCAGCCAATATAAGGCAGGGGCCTATGGCTACACCTTC.

The CDR3 coding sequence is TGCGCCAGCAGCTGGCTCGTGGACAGGGGCCACAATAGGTTTGGGGCCAACGTCCTGACTTTC. This translates into CASSWLVDRGHNRFGANVLTF. The chain employs TRBV5-1 and TRBJ2-6; 9 nucleotides match TRBD1. This CDR3 has 21 amino acids. Trimming cost V 3 bases and J 3 bases; bases outside gene matches: 19. Germline V lookup: CDR1 SGHRS, CDR2 YFSETQ.

This clone was seen just once. Mismatch with germline at one junction end may stem from a read error. This chain links TRBV13 with TRBJ2-3; D may be TRBD2 (5 bases). Germline lookup yields CDR1 PRHDT and CDR2 FYEKMQ (reference sequence). This CDR3 has 13 amino acids. The CDR3 DNA follows: TGTGCCAGCAGCCCAGAGGGCACAAATACGCAGTATTTT. Translated: CASSPEGTNTQYF. The full variable domain, completed using reference TRBV13 and TRBJ2-3, is AAGVIQSPRHLIKEKRETATLKCYPIPRHDTVYWYQQGPGQDPQFLISFYEKMQSDKGSIPDRFSAQQFSDYHSELNMSSLELGDSALYFCASSPEGTNTQYFGPGTRLTVL.